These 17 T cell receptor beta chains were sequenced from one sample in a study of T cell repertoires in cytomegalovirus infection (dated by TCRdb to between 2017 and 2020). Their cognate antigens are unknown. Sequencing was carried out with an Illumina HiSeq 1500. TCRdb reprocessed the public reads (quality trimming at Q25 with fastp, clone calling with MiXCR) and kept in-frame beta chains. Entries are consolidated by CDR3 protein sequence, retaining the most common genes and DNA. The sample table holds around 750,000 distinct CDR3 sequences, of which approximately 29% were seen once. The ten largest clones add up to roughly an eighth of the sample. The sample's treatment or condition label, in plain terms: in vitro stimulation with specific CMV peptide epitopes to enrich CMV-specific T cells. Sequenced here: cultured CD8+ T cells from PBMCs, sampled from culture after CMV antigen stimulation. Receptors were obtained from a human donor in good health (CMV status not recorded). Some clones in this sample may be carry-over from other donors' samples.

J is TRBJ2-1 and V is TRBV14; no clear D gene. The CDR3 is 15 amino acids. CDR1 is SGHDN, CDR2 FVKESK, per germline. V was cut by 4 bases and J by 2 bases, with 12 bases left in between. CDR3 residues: CASSLGDTTYNEQFF. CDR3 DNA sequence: TGTGCCAGCAGCCTAGGTGACACTACCTACAATGAGCAGTTCTTC.

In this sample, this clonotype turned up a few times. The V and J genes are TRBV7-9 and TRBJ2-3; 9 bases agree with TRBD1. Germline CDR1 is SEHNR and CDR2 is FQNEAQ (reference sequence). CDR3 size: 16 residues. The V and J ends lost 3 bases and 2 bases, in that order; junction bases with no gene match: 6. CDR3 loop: CASSFRDRAFTDTQYF. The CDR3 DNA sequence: TGTGCCAGCAGCTTCCGGGACAGGGCCTTCACAGATACGCAGTATTTT.

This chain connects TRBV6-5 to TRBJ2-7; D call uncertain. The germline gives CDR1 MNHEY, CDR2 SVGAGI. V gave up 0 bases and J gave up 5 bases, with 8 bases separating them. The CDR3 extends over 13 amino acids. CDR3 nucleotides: TGTGCCAGCAGTTACTCGAGTTCCCACGAGCAGTACGTC. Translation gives CASSYSSSHEQYV.

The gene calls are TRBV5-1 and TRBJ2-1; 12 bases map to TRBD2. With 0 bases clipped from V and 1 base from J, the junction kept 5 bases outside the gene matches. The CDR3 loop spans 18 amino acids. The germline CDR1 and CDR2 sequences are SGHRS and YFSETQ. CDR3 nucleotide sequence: TGCGCCAGCAGCTTGGCCTTACTAGCGGGGGGATCCTACAATGAGCAGTTCTTC. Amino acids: CASSLALLAGGSYNEQFF. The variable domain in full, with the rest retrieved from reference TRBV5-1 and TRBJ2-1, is KAGVTQTPRYLIKTRGQQVTLSCSPISGHRSVSWYQQTPGQGLQFLFEYFSETQRNKGNFPGRFSGRQFSNSRSEMNVSTLELGDSALYLCASSLALLAGGSYNEQFFGPGTRLTVL.

The CDR3: CASSFLRTYYNEQFF. DNA for the CDR3: TGTGCCAGCAGTTTCCTTAGGACTTACTACAATGAGCAGTTCTTC. The chain is built from TRBV12-3 or TRBV12-4 and TRBJ2-1, with a weak D call TRBD2 (5 bases). Trimming cost V 3 bases and J 3 bases, with 12 bases left between them. The CDR3 length is 15 residues.

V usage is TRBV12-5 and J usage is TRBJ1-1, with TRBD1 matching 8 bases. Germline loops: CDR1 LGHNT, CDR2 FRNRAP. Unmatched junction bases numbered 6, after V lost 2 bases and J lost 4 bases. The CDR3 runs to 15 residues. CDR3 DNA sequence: TGTGCTAGTGGTTTGACCTGGACAGGGACCACTGAAGCTTTCTTT. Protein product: CASGLTWTGTTEAFF.

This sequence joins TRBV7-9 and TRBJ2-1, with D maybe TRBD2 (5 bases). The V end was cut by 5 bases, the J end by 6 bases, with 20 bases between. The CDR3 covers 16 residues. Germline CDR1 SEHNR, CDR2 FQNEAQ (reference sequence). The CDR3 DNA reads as TGTGCCAGCAGCCCCCGGGGTGGCCTTTACTCCAATGAGCAGTTCTTC. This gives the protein CASSPRGGLYSNEQFF. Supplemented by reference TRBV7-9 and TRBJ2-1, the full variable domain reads DTGVSQNPRHKITKRGQNVTFRCDPISEHNRLYWYRQTLGQGPEFLTYFQNEAQLEKSRLLSDRFSAERPKGSFSTLEIQRTEQGDSAMYLCASSPRGGLYSNEQFFGPGTRLTVL.

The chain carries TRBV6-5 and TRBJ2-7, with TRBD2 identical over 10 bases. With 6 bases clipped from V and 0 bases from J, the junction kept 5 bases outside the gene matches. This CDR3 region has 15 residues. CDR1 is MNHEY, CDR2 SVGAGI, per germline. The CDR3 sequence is CASRAGLASSYEQYV. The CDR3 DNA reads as TGTGCCAGCAGGGCGGGACTAGCGAGCTCCTACGAGCAGTACGTC.

CDR3 in amino acids: CASSLALAGGLATGNEQFF. CDR3 DNA sequence: TGTGCCAGCAGCTTGGCGCTTGCGGGGGGGTTGGCTACGGGTAATGAGCAGTTCTTC. The chain carries TRBV5-4 and TRBJ2-1, with TRBD2 matching 9 bases. V was clipped by 0 bases and J by 7 bases; unmatched bases: 17. Germline loops: CDR1 SGHNT, CDR2 YYREEE (reference sequence). This CDR3 spans 19 amino acids.

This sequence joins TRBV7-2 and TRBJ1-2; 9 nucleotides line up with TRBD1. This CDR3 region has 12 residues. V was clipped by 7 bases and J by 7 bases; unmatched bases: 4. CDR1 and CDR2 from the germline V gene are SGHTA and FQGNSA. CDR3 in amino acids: CASITGGLGYTF. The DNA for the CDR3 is TGTGCCAGCATCACAGGGGGCCTTGGCTACACCTTC.

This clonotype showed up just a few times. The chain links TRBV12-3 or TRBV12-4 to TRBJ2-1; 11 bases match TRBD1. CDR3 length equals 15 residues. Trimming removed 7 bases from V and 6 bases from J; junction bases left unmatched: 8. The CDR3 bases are TGTGCCAGCAATCGGGGAGGGACAGGGGGCAATGAGCAGTTCTTC. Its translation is CASNRGGTGGNEQFF.

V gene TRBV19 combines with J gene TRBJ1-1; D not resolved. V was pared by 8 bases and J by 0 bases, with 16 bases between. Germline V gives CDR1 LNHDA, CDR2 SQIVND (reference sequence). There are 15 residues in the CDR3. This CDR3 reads CASAQLWILNTEAFF. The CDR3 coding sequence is TGTGCCAGTGCCCAATTGTGGATTTTGAACACTGAAGCTTTCTTT.

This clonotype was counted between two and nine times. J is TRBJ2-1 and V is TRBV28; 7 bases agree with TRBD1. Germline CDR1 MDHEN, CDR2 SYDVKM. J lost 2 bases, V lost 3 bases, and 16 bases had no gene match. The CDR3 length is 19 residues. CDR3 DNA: TGTGCCAGCAGTTTTTTACACTCCCGACAGGGATGGACCTACAATGAGCAGTTCTTC. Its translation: CASSFLHSRQGWTYNEQFF.

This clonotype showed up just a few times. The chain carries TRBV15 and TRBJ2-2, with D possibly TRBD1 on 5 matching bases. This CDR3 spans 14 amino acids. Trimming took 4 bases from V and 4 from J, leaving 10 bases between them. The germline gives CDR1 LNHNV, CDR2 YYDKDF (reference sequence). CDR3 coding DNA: TGTGCCACCAGCAAGGGTAGGGGCACCGGGGAGCTGTTTTTT. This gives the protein CATSKGRGTGELFF.

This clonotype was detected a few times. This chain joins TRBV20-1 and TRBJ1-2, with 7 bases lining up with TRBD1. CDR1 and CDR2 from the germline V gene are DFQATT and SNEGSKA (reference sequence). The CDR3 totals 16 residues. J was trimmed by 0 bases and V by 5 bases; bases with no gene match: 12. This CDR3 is CSARLRGGPANYGYTF. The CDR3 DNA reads TGCAGTGCTCGCTTACGAGGGGGCCCGGCTAACTATGGCTACACCTTC.

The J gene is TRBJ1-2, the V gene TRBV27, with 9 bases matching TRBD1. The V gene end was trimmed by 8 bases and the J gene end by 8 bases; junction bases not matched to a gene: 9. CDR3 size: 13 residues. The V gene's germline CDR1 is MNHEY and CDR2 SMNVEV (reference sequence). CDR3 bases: TGTGCCAGCGGTGGACAGGGGTCGAAAGGCTACACCTTC. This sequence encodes CASGGQGSKGYTF.

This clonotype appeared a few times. This chain's CDR3 is CSVEDGTRTYNEQFF. The CDR3 coding sequence is TGCAGCGTTGAAGATGGGACACGGACTTACAATGAGCAGTTCTTC. The chain has TRBV29-1 and TRBJ2-1; D is possibly TRBD1 (6 bases). Germline V gene data show CDR1 as SQVTM and CDR2 as ANQGSEA. The CDR3 spans 15 residues. Trimming cost V 0 bases and J 4 bases, with 13 bases left between them.